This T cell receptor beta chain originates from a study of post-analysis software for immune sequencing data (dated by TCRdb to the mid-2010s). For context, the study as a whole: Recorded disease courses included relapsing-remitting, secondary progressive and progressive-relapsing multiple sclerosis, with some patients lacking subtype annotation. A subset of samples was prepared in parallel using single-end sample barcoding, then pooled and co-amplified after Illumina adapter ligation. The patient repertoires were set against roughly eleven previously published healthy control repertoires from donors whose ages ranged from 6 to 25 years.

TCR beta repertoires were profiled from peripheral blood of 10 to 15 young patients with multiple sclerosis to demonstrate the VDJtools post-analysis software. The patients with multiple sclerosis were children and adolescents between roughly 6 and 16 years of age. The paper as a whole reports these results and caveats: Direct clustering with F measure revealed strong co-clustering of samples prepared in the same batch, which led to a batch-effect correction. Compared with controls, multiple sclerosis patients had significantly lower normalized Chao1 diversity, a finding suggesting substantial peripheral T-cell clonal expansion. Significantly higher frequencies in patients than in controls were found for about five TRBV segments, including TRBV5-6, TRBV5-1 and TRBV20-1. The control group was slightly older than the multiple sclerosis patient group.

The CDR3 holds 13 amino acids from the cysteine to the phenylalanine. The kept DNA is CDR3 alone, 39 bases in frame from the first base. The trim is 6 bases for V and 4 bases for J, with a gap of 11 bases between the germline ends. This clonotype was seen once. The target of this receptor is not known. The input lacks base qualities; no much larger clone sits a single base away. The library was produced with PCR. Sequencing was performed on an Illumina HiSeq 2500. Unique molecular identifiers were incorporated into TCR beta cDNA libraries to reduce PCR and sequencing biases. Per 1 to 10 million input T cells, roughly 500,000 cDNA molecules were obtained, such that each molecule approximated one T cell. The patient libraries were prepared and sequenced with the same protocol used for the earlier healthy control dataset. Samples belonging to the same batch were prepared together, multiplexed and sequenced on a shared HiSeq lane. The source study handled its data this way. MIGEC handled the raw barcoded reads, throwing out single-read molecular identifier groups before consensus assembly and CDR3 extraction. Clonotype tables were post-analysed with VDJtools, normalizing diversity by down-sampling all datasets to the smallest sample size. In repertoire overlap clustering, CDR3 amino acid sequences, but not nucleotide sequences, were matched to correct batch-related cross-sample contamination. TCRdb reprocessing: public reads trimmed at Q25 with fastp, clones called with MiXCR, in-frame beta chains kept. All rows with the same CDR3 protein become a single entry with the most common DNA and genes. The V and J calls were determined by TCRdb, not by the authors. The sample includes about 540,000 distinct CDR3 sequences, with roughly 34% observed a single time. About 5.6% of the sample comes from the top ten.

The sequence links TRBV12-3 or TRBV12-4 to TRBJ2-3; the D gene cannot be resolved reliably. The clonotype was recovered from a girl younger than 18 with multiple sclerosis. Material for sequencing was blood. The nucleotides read TGTGCCAGCAGCCCACCGATGGCAGATACGCAGTATTTT. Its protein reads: CASSPPMADTQYF.